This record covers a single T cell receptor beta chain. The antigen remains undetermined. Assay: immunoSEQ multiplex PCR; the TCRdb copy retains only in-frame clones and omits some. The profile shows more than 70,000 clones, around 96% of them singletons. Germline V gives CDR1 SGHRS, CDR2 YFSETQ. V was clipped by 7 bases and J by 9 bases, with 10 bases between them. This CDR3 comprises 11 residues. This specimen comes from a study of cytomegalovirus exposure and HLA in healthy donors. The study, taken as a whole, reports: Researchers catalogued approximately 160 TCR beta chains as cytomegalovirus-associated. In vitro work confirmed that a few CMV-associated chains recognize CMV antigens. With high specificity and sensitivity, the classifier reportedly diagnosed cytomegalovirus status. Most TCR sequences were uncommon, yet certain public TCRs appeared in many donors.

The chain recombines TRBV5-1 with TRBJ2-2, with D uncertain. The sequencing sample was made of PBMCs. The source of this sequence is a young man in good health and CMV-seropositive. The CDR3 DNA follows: TGCGCCAGCGCAGACAATCGGGAGCTGTTTTTT. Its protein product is CASADNRELFF.